This T cell receptor beta chain was found in a study of T-cell reconstitution after alpha-beta-depleted transplantation in children. Preparation of the TCRbeta library was carried out with unique molecular identifiers. TCRdb re-called the PCR reads with MiXCR, one entry per CDR3 protein. The sample gives some 840,000 distinct CDR3 sequences, roughly 16% of which show up once; 5% is in the top ten. This clonotype was detected only a few times. The antigen is undetermined. Points from the study as a whole: One year post-transplant, T-cell counts and diversity were largely derived from T cells produced anew. Reportedly, roughly two months post-transplant, alpha-beta T cells arose from several hundred expanded graft clones. Day-60 TCRbeta diversity that was high in some patients was derived from surviving recipient T cells and thymic progenitors.

This clonotype originated in a male patient younger than 18 who had a stem cell transplant for acute lymphoblastic leukemia, so the T cells may come from the graft donor. The material was PBMCs, mostly from graft donor cells, obtained 360 days after TCRalphabeta/CD19-depleted stem cell transplant.

The CDR3 DNA follows: TGTGCCAGCACCACTCCGGGACTAGCGACGAACCACCAAGAGACCCAGTACTTC. Its translation: CASTTPGLATNHQETQYF. This sequence joins TRBV4-2 and TRBJ2-5; TRBD2 aligns across 10 bases. The germline V gene has CDR1 LGHNA and CDR2 YNFKEQ. The CDR3 is made up of 18 amino acids. Trimming removed 7 bases from V and 0 bases from J; junction bases left unmatched: 14.